Included here is one T cell receptor (beta chain) sequence, with context. The antigen it recognizes is unknown. One base away there is no much larger clone; base qualities are not given. To prepare the library, the immunoSEQ multiplex PCR assay was applied. TCRdb mirrors the immuneACCESS table, restricted to in-frame sequences. Some clones are absent from its copies; in checked studies, under half trace to an unresolved V gene, and the reason for the others is unknown. The sample data list tens of thousands of clones, and 89% of these were observed just once. The ten largest account for 5.5% to 8% of the sample. The data are from a study of T cell changes during pregnancy in multiple sclerosis (dated by TCRdb to between 2019 and 2020). The study in broad terms: The study examined how the T cell repertoire changed over the course of pregnancy in women with multiple sclerosis.

Its CDR3 holds 13 amino acids, cysteine through phenylalanine. This entry keeps only the CDR3 DNA: 39 bases, framed from base 1. CDR1 and CDR2 are drawn from the germline V gene: MDHEN, SYDVKM. Cut back by 2 bases and 2 bases, the V and J ends lie 7 bases apart. The source is a female donor with multiple sclerosis, enrolled in a pregnancy study. The chain was built from TRBV28 and TRBJ2-7; no D gene call is confident. This specimen was CD8+ T cells from peripheral blood mononuclear cells, taken in the second trimester of pregnancy. The DNA reads TGTGCCAGCAGTTTAACCTACCCCTACGAGCAGTACTTC. Translated, it gives CASSLTYPYEQYF.